This T cell receptor beta chain was retrieved from a study of blood T cells in healthy people across ages. Whole-study context: Template switching captured about one barcoded beta molecule per two T cells.

General study findings and limits: TCR beta diversity tracked closely with naive T cell percentage.

The germline gives CDR1 SGHTA, CDR2 FQGTGA. After removal of 6 bases from V and 1 base from J, the junction contained 9 bases not matched to a gene. The length of the CDR3 is 18 residues. This clonotype came up a few times. The antigen is unknown. The use of a sample-barcoded 5' primer and a J-beta primer mix characterized a second PCR of roughly 7 to 12 cycles. TCRdb fed the 5' RACE reads into MiXCR, producing one record per CDR3 protein. This sample has 790,000 or so distinct CDR3 sequences, with approximately 60% found just once. The authors isolated at least 6 million PBMCs per sample. The sequence was obtained from a man aged 40-49 years in good health. Sample: blood. The gene calls are TRBV7-3 and TRBJ2-1; 13 bases align to TRBD2. The CDR3 sequence is CASSSGLAGVGSYNEQFF. The CDR3 bases are TGTGCCAGCAGTTCTGGACTAGCGGGAGTTGGTTCCTACAATGAGCAGTTCTTC.